This note documents a single T cell receptor beta chain sequence. These data originate in a study of blood T cell repertoires in COVID-19. Across the whole study: Samples came from the United States, Italy and Spain, spanning acute and convalescent COVID-19. The cDNA or gDNA used as material had been derived from T cells, B-cell-depleted T cells, or PBMCs.

CDR1 LNHDA and CDR2 SQIVND come from the germline V gene (reference sequence). V was pared by 5 bases and J by 4 bases, with 11 bases of the junction left unmatched. The CDR3 is made up of 16 amino acids. Original processing methods: Estimation of nucleated cell counts relied on the amplification of reference gene primers. The protocol was immunoSEQ multiplex PCR, while the TCRdb copy is restricted to in-frame clones and leaves out a portion. That table gives V, J and clone size, and the DNA gave D and trimming. The sample lists about 61,000 clones, about 88% occurring once. The V call is TRBV19, the J call TRBJ2-5; 9 bases map to TRBD1. The sequence came from a woman aged 45-59 years with active or convalescent COVID-19. Sequenced sample: peripheral blood. The CDR3: CASSPGGQGGRETQYF. The CDR3 region has the DNA TGTGCCAGTAGTCCAGGGGGACAGGGTGGACGAGAGACCCAGTACTTC.